Listed below are T cell receptor beta chains from one sample, sequenced in a study of cytomegalovirus exposure and HLA in healthy donors. Some clones are missing from TCRdb's copy, which holds only in-frame ones; the method was immunoSEQ multiplex PCR. Here the sample spans over 200,000 clones, approximately 80% being singletons. The material sequenced was PBMCs. The receptors come from a male donor in good health and CMV-seronegative. Both conserved end residues are part of each CDR3. The D gene is left open where the match is weak. Size is omitted from some rows. Given values are once, few, many or a class for expanded clones.

abundance	j_gene	d_gene	v_gene	CDR3nt	CDR3aa
.	TRBJ2-1	.	TRBV10-3	TGTGCCATCAGTGAGCCCGGGACTCGCAACGACAATGAGCAGTTCTTC	CAISEPGTRNDNEQFF
.	TRBJ1-2	.	TRBV29-1	TGCAGCGTTCGACAGTCAACCTATGGCTACACCTTC	CSVRQSTYGYTF
.	TRBJ2-1	.	TRBV5-4	TGTGCCAGCAGTCCCGATTCCGGGATCCGTTACAATGAGCAGTTCTTC	CASSPDSGIRYNEQFF
.	TRBJ1-1	TRBD1	TRBV5-1	TGCGCCAGCAGCCCCCGGGACAGGCACACCGAAGCTTTCTTT	CASSPRDRHTEAFF
.	TRBJ2-7	.	TRBV27	TGTGCCAGCAGTTTAACAGGTGCAAATGTCTACGAGCAGTACTTC	CASSLTGANVYEQYF
once	TRBJ1-2	.	TRBV5-4	TGTGCCAGCAGCTTCCATCCGACAGAAAACTATGGCTACACCTTC	CASSFHPTENYGYTF
few	TRBJ2-7	.	TRBV15	TGTGCCACCAGCAAAGGGGGAGGGGAACTCTACGAGCAGTACTTC	CATSKGGGELYEQYF
.	TRBJ2-7	TRBD1	TRBV19	TGTGCCAGTACCGGGACAGGGCCCACCTACGAGCAGTACTTC	CASTGTGPTYEQYF
.	TRBJ2-6	.	TRBV19	TGTGCCAGTAAGAAGGGGGATATTGCTGGGGCCAACGTCCTGACTTTC	CASKKGDIAGANVLTF
many	TRBJ1-2	.	TRBV2	TGTGCCAGCAGTGAACTCCGGTCAGGGGCGCGGAGCTACACCTTC	CASSELRSGARSYTF
.	TRBJ1-2	TRBD1	TRBV30	TGTGCCTGGGGGCAGGACAGGGCGGGCGGAGGAGGCTACACCTTC	CAWGQDRAGGGGYTF
.	TRBJ2-4	.	TRBV6-7	TGTGCCCGCCATTGCAGGGACACCAAAAACATTCAGTACTTC	CARHCRDTKNIQYF
.	TRBJ2-7	.	TRBV7-9	TGTGCCAGCAGCTTAGAGCGGTTGACAGGCTACGAGCAGTACTTC	CASSLERLTGYEQYF
.	TRBJ2-3	.	TRBV5-1	TGCGCCAGCAGCTTGGTGGTCCCCCAGGCAGATACGCAGTATTTT	CASSLVVPQADTQYF
.	TRBJ2-7	TRBD1	TRBV28	TGTGCCAGCAGTTTACCAGGGGGCCAGCGTATAAGCTCCTACGAGCAGTACTTC	CASSLPGGQRISSYEQYF
.	TRBJ2-3	TRBD2	TRBV19	TGTGCCAGTAGTATCTATAGCGGGAGCACAGATACGCAGTATTTT	CASSIYSGSTDTQYF
.	TRBJ2-1	TRBD2	TRBV7-9	TGTGCCAGCAGCCGGGGGACTAGCGGCAACAATGAGCAGTTCTTC	CASSRGTSGNNEQFF
.	TRBJ2-2	.	TRBV29-1	TGCAGCGGTAGAAGGAACACCGGGGAGCTGTTTTTT	CSGRRNTGELFF
once	TRBJ1-5	.	TRBV23-1	TGCGCCAGCAGTCAATCACGCGACAGATGGATGCCCCAGCATTTT	CASSQSRDRWMPQHF
.	TRBJ2-7	TRBD2	TRBV11-1	TGTGCCAGCACCTTCGGGAGGAGCTCCTACGAGCAGTACTTC	CASTFGRSSYEQYF
few	TRBJ1-1	.	TRBV6-6	TGTGCCAGCAGTTACTCGATCGAGGGCACTGAAGCTTTCTTT	CASSYSIEGTEAFF
.	TRBJ1-1	.	TRBV19	TGTGCCACTTCTCGCATTGCGGGGGGCAACACTGAAGCTTTCTTT	CATSRIAGGNTEAFF
.	TRBJ1-4	TRBD1	TRBV2	TGTGCCAGCAGGGTAGACAGGGACGATAATGAAAAACTGTTTTTT	CASRVDRDDNEKLFF
.	TRBJ1-3	.	TRBV9	TGTGCCAGCAGCGTAGTTGGGACATTTTCTGGAAACACCATATATTTT	CASSVVGTFSGNTIYF
.	TRBJ1-2	TRBD1	TRBV4-1	TGCGCCAGCAGCCAAGATCTAGAGACAGGGTTGGATGGCTACACCTTC	CASSQDLETGLDGYTF
.	TRBJ1-1	.	TRBV2	TGTGCCAGCAGTGACAGGGTGAACACTGAAGCTTTCTTT	CASSDRVNTEAFF
.	TRBJ2-3	TRBD1	TRBV28	TGTGCCAGCAACTGGCAGTGGACAGGGAACACAGATACGCAGTATTTT	CASNWQWTGNTDTQYF
.	TRBJ2-3	TRBD2	TRBV4-2	TGTGCCAGCAGCCAAGATCTGGGACTAGCATTGGGAACAGATACGCAGTATTTT	CASSQDLGLALGTDTQYF
.	TRBJ1-5	.	TRBV7-8	TGTGCCAGCAGCCCAGCAGCGGTAAAAAATCAGCCCCAGCATTTT	CASSPAAVKNQPQHF
.	TRBJ2-7	.	TRBV9	TGTGCCAGCAGCGCTTCCTACGAGCAGTACTTC	CASSASYEQYF
.	TRBJ1-1	.	TRBV5-5	TGTGCCAGCAGCTTGGAGGTCGGGACTGAAGCTTTCTTT	CASSLEVGTEAFF
.	TRBJ2-7	.	TRBV5-4	TGTGCCAGCAGCCACGGGTTAGCAACCTACGAGCAGTACTTC	CASSHGLATYEQYF
.	TRBJ1-1	.	TRBV29-1	TGCAGCGCCCCCATCGGAGTGGAAGCTTTCTTT	CSAPIGVEAFF
.	TRBJ2-5	TRBD2	TRBV4-1	TGCGCCAGCAGCCAAGTGGAACTCGGGACTAGCGGTTACCAAGAGACCCAGTACTTC	CASSQVELGTSGYQETQYF
.	TRBJ1-2	TRBD1	TRBV7-3	TGTGCCAGCAGCTTACAGGGGGCAGGCTATGGCTACACCTTC	CASSLQGAGYGYTF
few	TRBJ1-2	.	TRBV14	TGTGCCAGCAGCAGAGGACCAGGGTGGGGCTACACCTTC	CASSRGPGWGYTF
.	TRBJ2-2	TRBD2	TRBV5-1	TGCGCCAGCAGCTCTCCGGGACTAGCGGGACCGAACACCGGGGAGCTGTTTTTT	CASSSPGLAGPNTGELFF
.	TRBJ1-1	.	TRBV10-1	TGCGCCAGCAGTGGACAGTTGAACACTGAAGCTTTCTTT	CASSGQLNTEAFF
.	TRBJ1-5	.	TRBV19	TGTGCCAGTAGTATTCCCCCGGGGGGAAGCAATCAGCCCCAGCATTTT	CASSIPPGGSNQPQHF
.	TRBJ1-1	.	TRBV30	TGTGCCTGGAGTCGGTATCCGGCTTTCTTT	CAWSRYPAFF
.	TRBJ2-1	.	TRBV29-1	TGCAGCGCCAGGGTTAATGAGCAGTTCTTC	CSARVNEQFF
.	TRBJ2-5	TRBD2	TRBV7-9	TGTGCCAGCAGCTTACGGGGAGGGCTACAAGAGACCCAGTACTTC	CASSLRGGLQETQYF
.	TRBJ2-7	TRBD2	TRBV2	TGTGCCAGCAGTTCCTATCTAGCGGGATTTGCCAACGAGCAGTACTTC	CASSSYLAGFANEQYF
.	TRBJ2-7	TRBD1	TRBV5-1	TGCGCCAGCAGTAAGGCAGGGGGCTACGAGCAGTACTTC	CASSKAGGYEQYF
.	TRBJ2-1	TRBD2	TRBV19	TGTGCCAGTATTGGGGGGGTCGGTGAGCAGTTCTTC	CASIGGVGEQFF
.	TRBJ2-2	TRBD2	TRBV5-1	TGCGCCAGCAGCTTGGTAGGACTAGCGGCGACCGGGGAGCTGTTTTTT	CASSLVGLAATGELFF
.	TRBJ1-5	.	TRBV29-1	TGCAGCGCCTCTGAACTCAATCAGCCCCAGCATTTT	CSASELNQPQHF
.	TRBJ2-5	TRBD2	TRBV19	TGTGCCAGTAGTCCGGGACTAGCGGGAAGAGAGACCCAGTACTTC	CASSPGLAGRETQYF
.	TRBJ2-2	TRBD2	TRBV27	TGTGCCAGCAGTTTTCGGCTAGCGGGAGGGCCATTCTCCGGGGAGCTGTTTTTT	CASSFRLAGGPFSGELFF
many	TRBJ1-5	.	TRBV19	TGTGCCACCGTTCCGACCGACAGAAGCAATCAGCCCCAGCATTTT	CATVPTDRSNQPQHF
.	TRBJ2-7	.	TRBV9	TGTGCCAGCAGCGTAGGGGGCAGGGAGGCTTCCGAGCAGTACTTC	CASSVGGREASEQYF
.	TRBJ2-7	.	TRBV5-1	TGCGCCAGCAGCCAGGGCCAGGAAGTGCAGTACTTC	CASSQGQEVQYF
.	TRBJ1-2	.	TRBV5-1	TGCGCCAGCAGCTTTCGGGGTTCCTATGGCTACACCTTC	CASSFRGSYGYTF
.	TRBJ2-1	.	TRBV27	TGTGCCAGCAGTCCGGGGGTCAATGAGCAGTTCTTC	CASSPGVNEQFF
once	TRBJ1-6	.	TRBV30	TGTGCCTCCGTCCCCCCAACGGAGCGGACCCTCCACTTT	CASVPPTERTLHF